These T cell receptor beta chains were read from a single sample in a study of regulatory and conventional T cells in RAG deficiency. Assay used: immunoSEQ multiplex PCR; TCRdb lists only in-frame clones, some missing. The table includes about 46,000 clones, approximately 90% detected once. The sample was also linked to a second study, of regulatory T cells.

Sequencing was carried out using CD4+ effector T cells sorted from blood. These receptors were taken from a human donor in good health. CDR3s include the opening cysteine and the closing phenylalanine or tryptophan. Each record gives: V gene, clone size, J gene, D gene, CDR3 DNA, CDR3 protein. The D gene is left open where the match is weak. Not all rows give a size; the values are once, few, many and, for expanded clones, a class.

v_call: TRBV5-1; clone_size: -; j_call: TRBJ2-5; d_call: -; cdr3_nt: TGCGCCAGCAGCTTGGTAACGGGAGAATGGGAGACCCAGTACTTC; cdr3_aa: CASSLVTGEWETQYF
v_call: TRBV19; clone_size: -; j_call: TRBJ1-2; d_call: TRBD1; cdr3_nt: TGTGCCAGTAGTATTGGACAGGCGGATGGCTACACCTTC; cdr3_aa: CASSIGQADGYTF
v_call: TRBV7-3; clone_size: -; j_call: TRBJ2-2; d_call: -; cdr3_nt: TGTGCCAGCAGCTTAGCGGCCCACACCGGGGAGCTGTTTTTT; cdr3_aa: CASSLAAHTGELFF
v_call: TRBV7-9; clone_size: once; j_call: TRBJ2-5; d_call: -; cdr3_nt: TGTGCCAGCAGTCCAGGGGGGGCCGGGGAGACCCAGTACTTC; cdr3_aa: CASSPGGAGETQYF
v_call: TRBV11-2; clone_size: -; j_call: TRBJ2-5; d_call: TRBD2; cdr3_nt: TGTGCCAGCAGCCAGATAGCGGGAGAGAAAGAGACCCAGTACTTC; cdr3_aa: CASSQIAGEKETQYF
v_call: TRBV6-1; clone_size: -; j_call: TRBJ2-7; d_call: TRBD1; cdr3_nt: TGTGCCAGCAGCCTTGAGACAGGGGAAGGGTACGAGCAGTACTTC; cdr3_aa: CASSLETGEGYEQYF
v_call: TRBV19; clone_size: -; j_call: TRBJ1-5; d_call: -; cdr3_nt: TGTGCCAGTAGTTGGGGGGAAAATCAGCCCCAGCATTTT; cdr3_aa: CASSWGENQPQHF
v_call: TRBV19; clone_size: -; j_call: TRBJ1-4; d_call: TRBD1; cdr3_nt: TGTGCCAGTACCCTCCTTGGGACAGGGGACGAAAAACTGTTTTTT; cdr3_aa: CASTLLGTGDEKLFF
v_call: TRBV13; clone_size: -; j_call: TRBJ1-2; d_call: -; cdr3_nt: TGTGCCAGCAGCTTAACGTCCGAGAGCTATGGCTACACCTTC; cdr3_aa: CASSLTSESYGYTF
v_call: TRBV11-3; clone_size: -; j_call: TRBJ2-1; d_call: -; cdr3_nt: TGTGCCAGCAGCCCCCGGGCCTTCTCCTACAATGAGCAGTTCTTC; cdr3_aa: CASSPRAFSYNEQFF
v_call: TRBV6-6; clone_size: -; j_call: TRBJ1-5; d_call: -; cdr3_nt: TGTGCCAGCAGTTCAGGGAGTCAGCCCCAGCATTTT; cdr3_aa: CASSSGSQPQHF
v_call: TRBV10-3; clone_size: -; j_call: TRBJ2-1; d_call: TRBD2; cdr3_nt: TGTGCCATCAGAGGTCTAGCGGGGACCGACAATGAGCAGTTCTTC; cdr3_aa: CAIRGLAGTDNEQFF
v_call: TRBV4-2; clone_size: -; j_call: TRBJ2-5; d_call: -; cdr3_nt: TGTGCCAGCAGCCCGACAGGAGGGCGCCTGGAGACCCAGTACTTC; cdr3_aa: CASSPTGGRLETQYF
v_call: TRBV5-1; clone_size: -; j_call: TRBJ1-1; d_call: TRBD1; cdr3_nt: TGCGCCAGCAGCTTGGGACAGGGGAGCCTAGGCCCTGAAGCTTTCTTT; cdr3_aa: CASSLGQGSLGPEAFF
v_call: TRBV15; clone_size: -; j_call: TRBJ1-2; d_call: -; cdr3_nt: TGTGCCACCAGCAGAGTAGGGCAGGGAGACTATGGCTACACCTTC; cdr3_aa: CATSRVGQGDYGYTF
v_call: TRBV7-9; clone_size: -; j_call: TRBJ2-5; d_call: TRBD2; cdr3_nt: TGTGCCAGCAGCCCTGGCGTACCGGGACTAGCAGAGACCCAGTACTTC; cdr3_aa: CASSPGVPGLAETQYF
v_call: TRBV11-2; clone_size: few; j_call: TRBJ1-5; d_call: -; cdr3_nt: TGTGCCAGCAGTTACGCTCATGGGCAGCCCCAGCATTTT; cdr3_aa: CASSYAHGQPQHF
v_call: TRBV5-4; clone_size: -; j_call: TRBJ2-7; d_call: -; cdr3_nt: TGTGCCAGCAGCTACAATACAGAAATCTACGAGCAGTACTTC; cdr3_aa: CASSYNTEIYEQYF
v_call: TRBV25-1; clone_size: few; j_call: TRBJ1-4; d_call: TRBD1; cdr3_nt: TGTGCCAGCAGTCCCGGGACAGGGATATCTAGTCGCGAAAAACTGTTTTTT; cdr3_aa: CASSPGTGISSREKLFF
v_call: TRBV18; clone_size: -; j_call: TRBJ1-1; d_call: -; cdr3_nt: TGTGCCAGCTCACCACGACAAACGAACACTGAAGCTTTCTTT; cdr3_aa: CASSPRQTNTEAFF
v_call: TRBV9; clone_size: -; j_call: TRBJ2-2; d_call: -; cdr3_nt: TGTGCCAGCAGCGTAGATTACAGGCCCACCGGGGAGCTGTTTTTT; cdr3_aa: CASSVDYRPTGELFF
v_call: TRBV10-2; clone_size: -; j_call: TRBJ1-5; d_call: -; cdr3_nt: TGCGCCAGCAGTGAGTCGATGGGGGGACGTAGCAATCAGCCCCAGCATTTT; cdr3_aa: CASSESMGGRSNQPQHF
v_call: TRBV6-6; clone_size: -; j_call: TRBJ1-6; d_call: -; cdr3_nt: TGTGCCAGCAGTTACTCAGGGGCCAATTCACCCCTCCACTTT; cdr3_aa: CASSYSGANSPLHF
v_call: TRBV7-9; clone_size: -; j_call: TRBJ2-7; d_call: -; cdr3_nt: TGTGCCAGCAGCCTAGGGACCTACGAGCAGTACTTC; cdr3_aa: CASSLGTYEQYF
v_call: TRBV11-2; clone_size: -; j_call: TRBJ2-3; d_call: -; cdr3_nt: TGTGCCAGCAGCTTAGGTGTAGGCAGTGGGACAGATACGCAGTATTTT; cdr3_aa: CASSLGVGSGTDTQYF
v_call: TRBV15; clone_size: -; j_call: TRBJ2-1; d_call: -; cdr3_nt: TGTGCCACCAGCAATGCCGTAGGGGAGCAGTTCTTC; cdr3_aa: CATSNAVGEQFF
v_call: TRBV6-1; clone_size: -; j_call: TRBJ2-7; d_call: TRBD1; cdr3_nt: TGTGCCAGCAGGAGGACAGGTGGAACCTACGAGCAGTACTTC; cdr3_aa: CASRRTGGTYEQYF
v_call: TRBV7-9; clone_size: -; j_call: TRBJ2-1; d_call: TRBD2; cdr3_nt: TGTGCCAGCAGCGGGCTACGGCGGGAGGGCCTCAACAATGAGCAGTTCTTC; cdr3_aa: CASSGLRREGLNNEQFF
v_call: TRBV7-2; clone_size: -; j_call: TRBJ1-5; d_call: -; cdr3_nt: TGTGCCAGCAGCGGACGTGGAGTAGACTGGTCCCAGCATTTT; cdr3_aa: CASSGRGVDWSQHF
v_call: TRBV28; clone_size: -; j_call: TRBJ1-2; d_call: -; cdr3_nt: TGTGCCAGCAGTTTATATGTCGGCTATGGCTACACCTTC; cdr3_aa: CASSLYVGYGYTF
v_call: TRBV18; clone_size: once; j_call: TRBJ2-7; d_call: TRBD2; cdr3_nt: TGTGCCAGCTCACCGCTGGGAGGGGAGCTGGAGCAGTACTTC; cdr3_aa: CASSPLGGELEQYF
v_call: TRBV2; clone_size: -; j_call: TRBJ1-2; d_call: -; cdr3_nt: TGTGCCAGCACATGGAACTATGGCTACACCTTC; cdr3_aa: CASTWNYGYTF
v_call: TRBV7-3; clone_size: -; j_call: TRBJ2-5; d_call: -; cdr3_nt: TGTGCCAGCAGCTTAAACGGAGCTGGGGGGCCAGAGACCCAGTACTTC; cdr3_aa: CASSLNGAGGPETQYF
v_call: TRBV5-1; clone_size: -; j_call: TRBJ2-5; d_call: -; cdr3_nt: TGCGCCAGCAGCCCCCGGACCTCCCAAGAGACCCAGTACTTC; cdr3_aa: CASSPRTSQETQYF
v_call: TRBV30; clone_size: -; j_call: TRBJ1-3; d_call: -; cdr3_nt: TGTGCCTGGAGTGTAACCTCTGGAAACACCATATATTTT; cdr3_aa: CAWSVTSGNTIYF
v_call: TRBV28; clone_size: -; j_call: TRBJ1-1; d_call: -; cdr3_nt: TGTGCCAGCAGTTCGGAGGGGCGCACCACTGAAGCTTTCTTT; cdr3_aa: CASSSEGRTTEAFF
v_call: TRBV19; clone_size: few; j_call: TRBJ1-1; d_call: -; cdr3_nt: TGTGCCAGTAGTACGGGGACGGTGAACACTGAAGCTTTCTTT; cdr3_aa: CASSTGTVNTEAFF
v_call: TRBV7-2; clone_size: -; j_call: TRBJ1-2; d_call: -; cdr3_nt: TGTGCCAGCAGCCCAGGGACCTATGGCTACACCTTC; cdr3_aa: CASSPGTYGYTF
v_call: TRBV7-3; clone_size: -; j_call: TRBJ2-7; d_call: -; cdr3_nt: TGTGCCAGCAGCGGGGGGAGAGGGATCCCTGCCGAGCAGTACTTC; cdr3_aa: CASSGGRGIPAEQYF
v_call: TRBV6-1; clone_size: -; j_call: TRBJ2-7; d_call: -; cdr3_nt: TGTGCCAGCACACCTCGGGACCGAGCCCCCTACGAGCAGTACTTC; cdr3_aa: CASTPRDRAPYEQYF
v_call: TRBV18; clone_size: -; j_call: TRBJ2-1; d_call: -; cdr3_nt: TGTGCCAGCTCCCAGGGCACGGAAGGCTACAATGAGCAGTTCTTC; cdr3_aa: CASSQGTEGYNEQFF
v_call: TRBV21-1; clone_size: -; j_call: TRBJ2-1; d_call: -; cdr3_nt: TGTGCCAGCGTCGCAGCGGGAGGGCCTAATGAGCAGTTCTTC; cdr3_aa: CASVAAGGPNEQFF
v_call: TRBV11-1; clone_size: -; j_call: TRBJ1-1; d_call: TRBD1; cdr3_nt: TGTGCCAGCAGGTCGCCGGGACAGGAAGCTTTCTTT; cdr3_aa: CASRSPGQEAFF
v_call: TRBV7-9; clone_size: -; j_call: TRBJ1-5; d_call: -; cdr3_nt: TGTGCCAGCAGCCCCGGCTCCGGGAGCGGCTCCAATCAGCCCCAGCATTTT; cdr3_aa: CASSPGSGSGSNQPQHF
v_call: TRBV6-1; clone_size: -; j_call: TRBJ1-4; d_call: -; cdr3_nt: TGTGCCAGCAGTAGGAACAGAGCAACTAATGAAAAACTGTTTTTT; cdr3_aa: CASSRNRATNEKLFF
v_call: TRBV19; clone_size: -; j_call: TRBJ2-3; d_call: TRBD2; cdr3_nt: TGTGCCAGTAGTAAGCGGGAGGGAACCACAGATACGCAGTATTTT; cdr3_aa: CASSKREGTTDTQYF
v_call: TRBV6-6; clone_size: -; j_call: TRBJ1-1; d_call: -; cdr3_nt: TGTGCCAGCAGTTACATATCGGTATTCCCTGACGGAGCTTTCTTT; cdr3_aa: CASSYISVFPDGAFF
v_call: TRBV7-2; clone_size: -; j_call: TRBJ1-2; d_call: -; cdr3_nt: TGTGCCAGCAGCTTCTACGCTTCGGGTGGCTACACCTTC; cdr3_aa: CASSFYASGGYTF
v_call: TRBV27; clone_size: -; j_call: TRBJ1-5; d_call: TRBD1; cdr3_nt: TGTGCCAGCAGTTGCAACGGGACAGCCGTCAATCAGCCCCAGCATTTT; cdr3_aa: CASSCNGTAVNQPQHF
v_call: TRBV29-1; clone_size: -; j_call: TRBJ1-1; d_call: -; cdr3_nt: TGCAGCGTTGAGGGTGGGTATCCGAACACTGAAGCTTTCTTT; cdr3_aa: CSVEGGYPNTEAFF